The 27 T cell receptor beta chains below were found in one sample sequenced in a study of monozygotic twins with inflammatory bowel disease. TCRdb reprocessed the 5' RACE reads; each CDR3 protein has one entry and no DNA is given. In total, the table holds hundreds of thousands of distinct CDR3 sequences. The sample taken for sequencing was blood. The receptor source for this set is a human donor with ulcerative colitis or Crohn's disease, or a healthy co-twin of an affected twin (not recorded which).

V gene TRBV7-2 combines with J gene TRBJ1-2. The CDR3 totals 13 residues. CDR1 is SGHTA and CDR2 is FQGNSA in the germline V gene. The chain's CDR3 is CASSLRDMRGYTF.

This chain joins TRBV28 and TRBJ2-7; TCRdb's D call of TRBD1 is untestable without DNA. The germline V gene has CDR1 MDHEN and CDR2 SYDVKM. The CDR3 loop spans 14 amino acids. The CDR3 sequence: CASRAQGYAAEQYF.

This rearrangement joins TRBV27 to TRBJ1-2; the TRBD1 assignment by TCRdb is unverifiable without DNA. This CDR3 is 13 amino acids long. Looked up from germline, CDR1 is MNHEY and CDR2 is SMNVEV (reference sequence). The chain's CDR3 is CASSPGVNYGYTF.

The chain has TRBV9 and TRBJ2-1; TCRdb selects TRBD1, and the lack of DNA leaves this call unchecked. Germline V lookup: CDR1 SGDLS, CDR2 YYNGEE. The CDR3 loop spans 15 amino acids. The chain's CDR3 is CASSLPSGAGNEQFF.

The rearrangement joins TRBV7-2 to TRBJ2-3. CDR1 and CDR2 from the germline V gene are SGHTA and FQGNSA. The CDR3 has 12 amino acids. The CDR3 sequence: CASSLRSGAEYF.

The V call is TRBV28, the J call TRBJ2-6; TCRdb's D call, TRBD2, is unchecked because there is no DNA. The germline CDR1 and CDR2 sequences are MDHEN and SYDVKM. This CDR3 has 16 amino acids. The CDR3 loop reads CASSLGAPSGANVLTF.

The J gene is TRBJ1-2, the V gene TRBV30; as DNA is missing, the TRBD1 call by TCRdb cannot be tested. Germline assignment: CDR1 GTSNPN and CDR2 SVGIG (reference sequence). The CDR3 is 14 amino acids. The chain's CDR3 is CAWSTPGGYYGYTF.

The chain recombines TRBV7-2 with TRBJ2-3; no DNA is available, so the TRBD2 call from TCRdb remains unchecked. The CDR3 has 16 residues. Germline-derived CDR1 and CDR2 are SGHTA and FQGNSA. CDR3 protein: CASSFRLSGSTDTQYF.

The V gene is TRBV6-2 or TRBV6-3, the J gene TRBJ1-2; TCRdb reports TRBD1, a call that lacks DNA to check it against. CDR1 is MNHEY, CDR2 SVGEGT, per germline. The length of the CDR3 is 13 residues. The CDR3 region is CASLEAGAWGYTF.

CDR3: CASSSPSGYTGELFF. The chain links TRBV7-3 to TRBJ2-2; checking the TCRdb D call of TRBD2 is not possible without DNA. CDR1 is SGHTA and CDR2 is FQGTGA in the germline V gene. CDR3 length equals 15 residues. Full variable domain (missing parts from reference TRBV7-3 and TRBJ2-2): GAGVSQTPSNKVTEKGKYVELRCDPISGHTALYWYRQSLGQGPEFLIYFQGTGAADDSGLPNDRFFAVRPEGSVSTLKIQRTERGDSAVYLCASSSPSGYTGELFFGEGSRLTVL.

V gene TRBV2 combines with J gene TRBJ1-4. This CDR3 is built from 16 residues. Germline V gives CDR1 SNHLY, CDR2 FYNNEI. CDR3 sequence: CASTPEQGPLNEKLFF.

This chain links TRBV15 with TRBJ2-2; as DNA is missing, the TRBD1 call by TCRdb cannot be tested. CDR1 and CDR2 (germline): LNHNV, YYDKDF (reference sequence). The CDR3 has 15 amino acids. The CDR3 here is CATSASGIGTGELFF.

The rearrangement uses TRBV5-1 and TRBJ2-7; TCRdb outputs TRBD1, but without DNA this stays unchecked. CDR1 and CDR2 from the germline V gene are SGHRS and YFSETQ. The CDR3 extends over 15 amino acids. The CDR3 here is CASSLVGGGPLEQYF.

The CDR3 loop reads CASSLGAVWEQYF. The chain links TRBV7-2 to TRBJ2-7. Germline CDR1 reads SGHTA; CDR2 reads FQGNSA. CDR3 length: 13 residues.

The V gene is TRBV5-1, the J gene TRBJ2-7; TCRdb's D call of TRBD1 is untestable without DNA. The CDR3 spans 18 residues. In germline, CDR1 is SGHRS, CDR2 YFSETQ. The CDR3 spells CASSLVATSGAPRIEQYF.

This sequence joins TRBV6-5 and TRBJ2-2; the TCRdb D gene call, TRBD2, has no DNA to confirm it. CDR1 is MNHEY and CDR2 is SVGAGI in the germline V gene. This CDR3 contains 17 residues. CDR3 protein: CASSYSFLATNTGELFF.

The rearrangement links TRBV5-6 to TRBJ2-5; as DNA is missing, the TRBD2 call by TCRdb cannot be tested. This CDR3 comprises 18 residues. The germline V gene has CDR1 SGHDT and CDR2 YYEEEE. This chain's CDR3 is CASSLTETGTTYQETQYF.

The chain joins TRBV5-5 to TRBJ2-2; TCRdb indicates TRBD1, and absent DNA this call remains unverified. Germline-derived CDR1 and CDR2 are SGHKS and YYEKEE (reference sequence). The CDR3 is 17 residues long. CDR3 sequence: CASSLPQGGRNTGELFF.

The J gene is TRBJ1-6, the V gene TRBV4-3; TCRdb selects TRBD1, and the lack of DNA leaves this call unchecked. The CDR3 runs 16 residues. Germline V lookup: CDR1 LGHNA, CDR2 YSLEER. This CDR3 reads CASSQDLATGDSPLHF.

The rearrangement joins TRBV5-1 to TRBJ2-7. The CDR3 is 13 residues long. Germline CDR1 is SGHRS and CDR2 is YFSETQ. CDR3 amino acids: CASSLDRDYEQYF.

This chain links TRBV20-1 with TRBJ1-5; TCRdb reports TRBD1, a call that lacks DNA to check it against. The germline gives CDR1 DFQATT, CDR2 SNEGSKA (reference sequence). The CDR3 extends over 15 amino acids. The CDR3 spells CSASIRVRLNQPQHF.

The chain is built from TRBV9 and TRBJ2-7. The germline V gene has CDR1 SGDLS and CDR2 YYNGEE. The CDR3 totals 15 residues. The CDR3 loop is CASSVGPGGSYEQYF.

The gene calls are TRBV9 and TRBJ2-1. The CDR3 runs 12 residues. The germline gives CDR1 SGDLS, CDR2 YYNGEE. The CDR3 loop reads CASSVDAVEQFF.

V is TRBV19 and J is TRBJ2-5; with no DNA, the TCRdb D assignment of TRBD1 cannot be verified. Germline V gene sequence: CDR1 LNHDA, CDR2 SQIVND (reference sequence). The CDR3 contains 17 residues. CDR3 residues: CASRDLLQGGPTQTQYF.

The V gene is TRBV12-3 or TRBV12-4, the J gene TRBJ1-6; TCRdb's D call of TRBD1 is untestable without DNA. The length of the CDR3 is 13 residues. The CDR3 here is CASSLTGARPLHF.

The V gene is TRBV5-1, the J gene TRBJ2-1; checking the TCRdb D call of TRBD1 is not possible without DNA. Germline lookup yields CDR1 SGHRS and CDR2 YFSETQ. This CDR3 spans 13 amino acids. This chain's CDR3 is CASSLSSPNEQFF.

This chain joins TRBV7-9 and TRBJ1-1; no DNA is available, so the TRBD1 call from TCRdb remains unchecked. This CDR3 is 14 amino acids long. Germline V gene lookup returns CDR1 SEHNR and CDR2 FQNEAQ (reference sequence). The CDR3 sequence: CASRAGVRDTEAFF.